What follows are 2 T cell receptor beta chains derived from one specimen sequenced in a study of blood T cell repertoires in COVID-19. Measured with immunoSEQ multiplex PCR; TCRdb has only the in-frame clones, and not every one. Here the sample spans 300,000 or so clones, about nine tenths being singletons. The sequenced sample consisted of peripheral blood. The receptors were sampled from a man aged 50-60 years with active or convalescent COVID-19.

V gene TRBV28 combines with J gene TRBJ1-1, with D possibly being TRBD1 (6 bases). This CDR3 has 16 amino acids. The V end was cut by 5 bases, the J end by 5 bases, with 21 bases between. Germline CDR1 reads MDHEN; CDR2 reads SYDVKM. The CDR3 DNA follows: TGTGCCAGCAGTCCCGCCGGGGGGGGGCGAGGTACTGAAGCTTTCTTT. Residues: CASSPAGGGRGTEAFF.

V usage is TRBV18 and J usage is TRBJ2-1; D ambiguous. Germline CDR1 reads KGHSH; CDR2 reads LQKENI. The CDR3 contains 12 residues. V lost 1 base, J lost 9 bases, and 7 bases lay in between. The CDR3, as DNA: TGTGCCAGCTCACCACTCGGCGGTGAGCAGTTCTTC. It specifies CASSPLGGEQFF.